Shown below are 12 T cell receptor beta chains from a single sample sequenced in a study of shared clonotypes between healthy human individuals. As defined, naive CD8 cells were CD45RO-negative and positively selected for CCR7, with terminally differentiated effector memory CD45RA+ cells excluded. Repertoires were generated with immunoSEQ multiplex PCR, while TCRdb's copy carries only in-frame clones and drops some. The data contain some 2.1 million clones, approximately 94% of them singletons. Sequenced input: naive CD8+ T cells sorted from blood. These receptors were collected from a man aged 18 to 29 in good health.

V and J are TRBV11-2 and TRBJ1-4; TRBD1 matches 9 bases. CDR1 is SGHAT, CDR2 FQNNGV, per germline. CDR3 length: 16 residues. Trimming took 2 bases from V and 5 from J; bases not matched to a gene: 6. In nucleotides, the CDR3 is TGTGCCAGCAGCTTAAACAGGGGGCTGGGGAATGAAAAACTGTTTTTT. Translated, it gives CASSLNRGLGNEKLFF.

This chain connects TRBV4-3 to TRBJ2-7, with 9 bases identical to TRBD2. V shed 0 bases and J 4 bases; nucleotides not matched to a gene: 7. Germline loops: CDR1 LGHNA, CDR2 YSLEER. The length of the CDR3 is 16 residues. CDR3: CASSQDSASGIYEQYF. CDR3 nucleotide sequence: TGCGCCAGCAGCCAAGATTCGGCTAGCGGGATTTACGAGCAGTACTTC.

The genes are TRBV4-1 and TRBJ1-1; 10 positions match TRBD1. The germline gives CDR1 MGHRA, CDR2 YSYEKL. Trimming cost V 1 base and J 1 base; bases outside gene matches: 6. CDR3 length equals 17 residues. CDR3 sequence reads: CASSQVRTGGGNTEAFF. In nucleotides, the CDR3 is TGCGCCAGCAGCCAAGTTAGGACAGGGGGAGGGAACACTGAAGCTTTCTTT.

The gene calls are TRBV11-2 and TRBJ2-7; D is unclear. Germline V lookup: CDR1 SGHAT, CDR2 FQNNGV. With 4 bases removed from V and 9 bases from J, the gap between germline ends came to 10 bases. This CDR3 is 11 amino acids long. Here the CDR3 DNA reads TGTGCCAGCAGCTACCTCCCACCGCAGTACTTC. Encoded protein: CASSYLPPQYF. The entire variable domain, with the rest obtained from reference TRBV11-2 and TRBJ2-7, is as follows: EAGVAQSPRYKIIEKRQSVAFWCNPISGHATLYWYQQILGQGPKLLIQFQNNGVVDDSQLPKDRFSAERLKGVDSTLKIQPAKLEDSAVYLCASSYLPPQYFGPGTRLTVT.

The gene calls are TRBV6-5 and TRBJ1-2, with D perhaps matching TRBD1 (5 bases). Trimming shortened V by 4 bases and J by 4 bases, and 19 bases separated the two germline ends. The CDR3 length is 16 residues. Germline CDR1 is MNHEY and CDR2 is SVGAGI. This CDR3 reads CASSSLQEYSLYGYTF. DNA for the CDR3: TGTGCCAGCAGTTCGTTACAGGAGTACTCCCTCTATGGCTACACCTTC.

The chain joins TRBV5-5 to TRBJ2-7; the match to TRBD2 covers 10 bases. Germline V CDR1 and CDR2: SGHKS, YYEKEE (reference sequence). The CDR3 contains 15 residues. J lost 4 bases, V lost 1 base, and 5 bases had no gene match. CDR3 DNA: TGTGCCAGCAGCTTGACTAGCGGGAATGGGTACGAGCAGTACTTC. The encoded protein is CASSLTSGNGYEQYF.

This chain connects TRBV18 to TRBJ1-1; D is undetermined. V was trimmed by 2 bases and J by 3 bases, leaving 10 bases between them. The germline gives CDR1 KGHSH, CDR2 LQKENI. This CDR3 comprises 14 residues. This CDR3 is CASSPTVLDTEAFF. Here the CDR3 DNA reads TGTGCCAGCTCACCAACGGTTCTCGACACTGAAGCTTTCTTT.

The J gene is TRBJ1-1, the V gene TRBV10-2; no reliable D call. Between the trimmed V and J ends, which lost 6 bases and 1 base, there was a span of 9 bases. CDR3 size: 13 residues. CDR1 and CDR2 (germline): WSHSY, SAAADI. CDR3 amino acids: CASRVSENTEAFF. DNA of the CDR3: TGCGCCAGCAGGGTCTCAGAGAACACTGAAGCTTTCTTT.

This chain uses TRBV5-4 with TRBJ2-7; TRBD1 matches at 8 bases. The trim removed 5 bases at V and 6 bases at J, leaving 10 bases unmatched. CDR1 is SGHNT and CDR2 is YYREEE in the germline V gene (reference sequence). The CDR3 totals 14 residues. The CDR3 sequence is CASSTGQETPEQYF. The CDR3 DNA sequence: TGTGCCAGCAGTACGGGACAGGAGACCCCCGAGCAGTACTTC.

The V and J genes are TRBV7-9 and TRBJ1-1; D is unresolved. Germline CDR1 and CDR2: SEHNR and FQNEAQ (reference sequence). The CDR3 runs 14 residues. V was trimmed by 0 bases and J by 6 bases, leaving 11 bases between them. For the CDR3, the DNA is TGTGCCAGCAGCTTAGCGGGATCGGGAGCTGAAGCTTTCTTT. Residues: CASSLAGSGAEAFF. The complete variable domain, with remaining parts taken from reference TRBV7-9 and TRBJ1-1, reads DTGVSQNPRHKITKRGQNVTFRCDPISEHNRLYWYRQTLGQGPEFLTYFQNEAQLEKSRLLSDRFSAERPKGSFSTLEIQRTEQGDSAMYLCASSLAGSGAEAFFGQGTRLTVV.

The chain joins TRBV18 to TRBJ2-2, with D perhaps matching TRBD2 (5 bases). Germline V gene data show CDR1 as KGHSH and CDR2 as LQKENI. The CDR3 runs 16 residues. Trimming left V 3 bases short and J 0 bases short, with 11 bases between. The DNA of the CDR3 is TGTGCCAGCTCACCTACTGGGAGCTCGAACACCGGGGAGCTGTTTTTT. This encodes CASSPTGSSNTGELFF. The full variable domain, rest sourced from reference TRBV18 and TRBJ2-2, is NAGVMQNPRHLVRRRGQEARLRCSPMKGHSHVYWYRQLPEEGLKFMVYLQKENIIDESGMPKERFSAEFPKEGPSILRIQQVVRGDSAAYFCASSPTGSSNTGELFFGEGSRLTVL.

V and J are TRBV27 and TRBJ1-1, with 7 bases identical to TRBD1. V lost 7 bases and J lost 4; bases outside the gene matches: 9. The CDR3 spans 14 residues. The germline V gene encodes CDR1 MNHEY and CDR2 SMNVEV (reference sequence). DNA of the CDR3: TGTGCCAGCACTCAGGGGGGACTGGCCACTGAAGCTTTCTTT. This gives the protein CASTQGGLATEAFF.